The clone carrying this T cell receptor beta chain occurred once. The antigen remains undetermined. This record belongs to a study of PD-L1 blockade in urothelial cancer. As for the study in general: Prior exposure to chemotherapy in patients amounted to 0 to 3 regimens received. Study outcomes and limitations: Durable-benefit patients showed greater tumor-associated blood clone expansion at 3 weeks.

Here immunoSEQ multiplex PCR was the method, and the copy in TCRdb shows in-frame clones only, minus some. The sample lists approximately 32,000 clones; 80% to 90% were seen once. The germline V gene encodes CDR1 MDHEN and CDR2 SYDVKM. Trimming at V came to 7 bases and at J to 6 bases, leaving 9 bases not matched to a gene. The CDR3 has 14 residues. This sample's time point: pretreatment peripheral blood. This sample comprised PBMCs, obtained around atezolizumab (anti-PD-L1) treatment. This TCR derives from a man in his sixties with urothelial cancer. The chain carries TRBV28 and TRBJ1-1; TRBD1 matches 9 bases. CDR3 in DNA: TGTGCCAGCATTGCAGGGGACAGGGTCCCTGAAGCTTTCTTT. It codes for CASIAGDRVPEAFF.